The clone carrying this T cell receptor (beta chain) was seen only once. The V gene's germline CDR1 is LNHDA and CDR2 SQIVND (reference sequence). The CDR3 contains 16 residues. V was pared by 4 bases and J by 0 bases, with 12 bases between. The data are from a study of shared clonotypes between healthy human individuals. Generated by immunoSEQ multiplex PCR, the TCRdb table keeps only in-frame clones and is missing some. In the table there are more than 550,000 clones, about 90% of which are singletons. The chain links TRBV19 to TRBJ1-4, with D unclear. Material: memory CD8+ T cells from PBMCs. Subset meaning: CD45RO+ cells pooled with CCR7-negative TemRA cells. This receptor was taken from a man aged 18 to 30 in good health. Some clones in this sample may be carry-over from other donors' samples. In DNA form, the CDR3 reads TGTGCCAGTAGTAAACGGAGCAAAGCAACTAATGAAAAACTGTTTTTT. Translated, it gives CASSKRSKATNEKLFF.